Shown below are 17 T cell receptor beta chains from a single sample sequenced in a study of blood T cell repertoires in COVID-19 (TCRdb year 2020). The library was generated by the immunoSEQ multiplex PCR assay. This is the immuneACCESS table as TCRdb keeps it, with only in-frame sequences that have V and J called. A part of the clones is gone; compared with another copy, unresolved V genes explain less than half, and the rest is unexplained. In this sample the table shows 140,000 to 150,000 clones, about four fifths of which occur a single time. The ten largest clones represent approximately 3.5% of the sample. The sequenced sample consisted of peripheral blood. Receptor source: an older man who had recovered from COVID-19.

The CDR3 here is CATSDNVAGGGETQYF. As DNA, the CDR3 is TGTGCCACCAGTGACAACGTAGCGGGAGGCGGAGAGACCCAGTACTTC. The chain recombines TRBV24-1 with TRBJ2-5; 10 bases are a match to TRBD2. V lost 4 bases, J lost 4 bases, and 8 bases stayed unmatched. Germline V gene sequence: CDR1 KGHDR, CDR2 SFDVKD. The CDR3 has 16 amino acids.

V gene TRBV3-1 (or the pseudogene TRBV3-2) combines with J gene TRBJ2-1, with TRBD2 identical over 8 bases. Germline CDR1 LGHDT, CDR2 YNNKEL (reference sequence). CDR3 length: 15 residues. With V trimmed by 7 bases and J by 5 bases, 10 bases remained unmatched. CDR3 amino acids: CASTPASGQNNEQFF. CDR3 DNA sequence: TGTGCCAGCACCCCGGCTAGCGGGCAGAACAATGAGCAGTTCTTC.

The chain recombines TRBV4-3 with TRBJ2-1; TRBD2 matches at 7 bases. From germline, CDR1 is LGHNA and CDR2 YSLEER. This CDR3 contains 16 residues. The V gene end was trimmed by 1 base and the J gene end by 2 bases; junction bases not matched to a gene: 5. CDR3 loop: CASSQGLAATYNEQFF. As DNA, the CDR3 is TGCGCCAGCAGCCAAGGCCTAGCGGCGACCTACAATGAGCAGTTCTTC.

This clone has a single count. This chain links TRBV19 with TRBJ2-1, with 7 positions matching TRBD1. The J segment lost 0 bases and the V segment lost 5 bases, leaving 4 bases of the junction unmatched. The CDR3 has 15 residues. CDR1 LNHDA and CDR2 SQIVND come from the germline V gene (reference sequence). CDR3 bases: TGTGCCAGTAGTTACCGGGACAGCTCCTACAATGAGCAGTTCTTC. Amino acids: CASSYRDSSYNEQFF. The complete variable domain, with remaining parts taken from reference TRBV19 and TRBJ2-1, reads DGGITQSPKYLFRKEGQNVTLSCEQNLNHDAMYWYRQDPGQGLRLIYYSQIVNDFQKGDIAEGYSVSREKKESFPLTVTSAQKNPTAFYLCASSYRDSSYNEQFFGPGTRLTVL.

This sequence joins TRBV9 and TRBJ2-7, with D perhaps matching TRBD1 (6 bases). The CDR3 totals 15 residues. Trimming removed 4 bases from V and 2 bases from J, with 16 bases in between. CDR1 is SGDLS, CDR2 YYNGEE, per germline. The CDR3: CASSTRQDATYEQYF. DNA of the CDR3: TGTGCCAGCAGCACCCGACAGGATGCGACCTACGAGCAGTACTTC.

The J gene is TRBJ2-3, the V gene TRBV4-3, with a possible D match to TRBD1 (5 bases). Germline lookup yields CDR1 LGHNA and CDR2 YSLEER. CDR3 length: 14 amino acids. V dropped 2 bases and J dropped 4 bases, with 10 bases sitting between them. CDR3 residues: CASSQNGASDTQYF. The CDR3 region has the DNA TGCGCCAGCAGCCAAAATGGGGCGTCAGATACGCAGTATTTT.

The chain couples TRBV2 to TRBJ2-7; D gene uncertain. This CDR3 has 11 amino acids. With 8 bases removed from V and 4 bases from J, the gap between germline ends came to 9 bases. Germline lookup yields CDR1 SNHLY and CDR2 FYNNEI. CDR3 coding DNA: TGTGCCAGCTCCAACAGTTACGAGCAGTACTTC. Protein sequence: CASSNSYEQYF.

For the CDR3, the DNA is TGCAGTGCCACGACAGGGTTTGAGCAGTTCTTC. This sequence encodes CSATTGFEQFF. The rearrangement joins TRBV20-1 to TRBJ2-1; 7 positions match TRBD1. Germline lookup yields CDR1 DFQATT and CDR2 SNEGSKA (reference sequence). Germline trimming cut 6 bases from V and 9 bases from J; bases unmatched to any gene: 5. CDR3 length: 11 amino acids.

The V gene is TRBV29-1, the J gene TRBJ2-1, with 8 bases lining up with TRBD2. Germline V lookup: CDR1 SQVTM, CDR2 ANQGSEA. The CDR3 consists of 15 residues. Trimming removed 1 base from V and 9 bases from J; junction bases left unmatched: 11. The CDR3 sequence is CSVEVVGRVSGEQFF. In DNA form, the CDR3 reads TGCAGCGTTGAAGTTGTCGGGAGGGTCTCGGGTGAGCAGTTCTTC.

This clone has only one observation. The chain combines TRBV5-1 with TRBJ2-3; D gene ambiguous. This CDR3 is 18 amino acids long. V dropped 4 bases and J dropped 0 bases, with 21 bases sitting between them. Germline lookup yields CDR1 SGHRS and CDR2 YFSETQ. The CDR3 protein is CASSPDSPFPPSTDTQYF. CDR3 nucleotide sequence: TGCGCCAGCAGCCCCGACTCCCCGTTCCCCCCTAGCACAGATACGCAGTATTTT.

About this clone: Other DNA sequences in the same sample also yield this CDR3. The V and J genes are TRBV6-2 or TRBV6-3 and TRBJ1-2, with 7 bases that match TRBD1. The CDR3 sequence is 14 residues long. V lost 6 bases and J lost 0; bases outside the gene matches: 4. From germline, CDR1 is MNHEY and CDR2 SVGEGT. This chain's CDR3 is CASSPGTANYGYTF. CDR3 in DNA: TGTGCCAGCAGCCCTGGGACAGCTAACTATGGCTACACCTTC.

V is TRBV4-3 and J is TRBJ2-5; the match to TRBD2 covers 10 bases. Germline CDR1 is LGHNA and CDR2 is YSLEER. The CDR3 sequence is 15 residues long. Trimming removed 5 bases from V and 4 bases from J; junction bases left unmatched: 7. The CDR3 sequence is CASSFLAGVLETQYF. DNA for the CDR3: TGCGCCAGCAGCTTTCTAGCGGGAGTTCTAGAGACCCAGTACTTC.

This clone was counted a few times. The chain employs TRBV14 and TRBJ1-2; 9 nucleotides line up with TRBD1. This CDR3 has 16 amino acids. Germline values: CDR1 SGHDN, CDR2 FVKESK. The ends lost 3 bases at V and 1 base at J; junction bases unmatched: 6. As DNA, the CDR3 is TGTGCCAGCAGCCAGGGCCCGGGACAGGGTAACTATGGCTACACCTTC. This sequence encodes CASSQGPGQGNYGYTF.

This chain links TRBV10-3 with TRBJ1-2; 9 nucleotides match TRBD1. The CDR3 runs 15 residues. V dropped 7 bases and J dropped 4; count of bases not matched to a gene: 10. Per germline, CDR1 ENHRY and CDR2 SYGVKD. CDR3 DNA sequence: TGTGCCATCAACGATCCGGGACAGGGTCCCTATGGCTACACCTTC. It translates to CAINDPGQGPYGYTF.

The chain links TRBV7-6 to TRBJ2-2; 8 bases fit TRBD1. The J segment lost 7 bases and the V segment lost 5 bases, leaving 9 bases of the junction unmatched. The CDR3 spans 15 residues. The germline CDR1 and CDR2 sequences are SGHVS and FNYEAQ. The CDR3 protein is CASSHRTGWIGELFF. CDR3 in DNA: TGTGCCAGCAGCCATAGGACAGGGTGGATCGGGGAGCTGTTTTTT.

The chain carries TRBV5-4 and TRBJ1-1; TRBD1 might be the D (6 bases). The V gene lost 4 bases and the J gene lost 0 bases, with 13 bases spanning the gap. The CDR3 is 15 residues long. Germline CDR1 SGHNT, CDR2 YYREEE (reference sequence). The CDR3: CASSGLGAVNTEAFF. DNA of the CDR3: TGTGCCAGCAGCGGGCTGGGGGCAGTGAACACTGAAGCTTTCTTT.

The J gene is TRBJ1-4, the V gene TRBV19; the match to TRBD1 covers 7 bases. Germline V gives CDR1 LNHDA, CDR2 SQIVND (reference sequence). J gave up 0 bases and V 7 bases, and 11 bases lay outside the gene matches. This CDR3 is built from 17 residues. This CDR3 is CASTNDRDLTTNEKLFF. In DNA form, the CDR3 reads TGTGCCAGTACCAATGACAGGGACTTAACAACTAATGAAAAACTGTTTTTT.